Here is one TCR beta chain with its context. The antigen is not known. Only in-frame clones appear in the TCRdb table, and some are missing; sequencing was by immunoSEQ multiplex PCR. The sample includes approximately 81,000 clones, around 82% of them seen just once. The data were obtained in a study of T cell responses to AZD1222 COVID-19 vaccine. Study-level points and caveats: The sample set comprised mostly white British donors with more females, and clonal diversity was possibly underestimated. Baseline serology detected seropositivity in only six or seven AZD1222 recipients. Two AZD1222 administrations were followed by greater Spike-specific TCR breadth and depth.

This CDR3 region has 15 residues. Germline CDR1 LNHDA, CDR2 SQIVND (reference sequence). V was shortened by 2 bases and J by 1 base, with 10 bases between the two germline ends. This chain connects TRBV19 to TRBJ2-3; D is undetermined. This sample comprised peripheral blood, obtained 28 days after the second AZD1222 dose. The receptor was isolated from an adult who received the AZD1222 COVID-19 vaccine. This CDR3 reads CASSILGQGTDTQYF. As DNA, the CDR3 is TGTGCCAGTAGTATACTTGGCCAGGGCACAGATACGCAGTATTTT.